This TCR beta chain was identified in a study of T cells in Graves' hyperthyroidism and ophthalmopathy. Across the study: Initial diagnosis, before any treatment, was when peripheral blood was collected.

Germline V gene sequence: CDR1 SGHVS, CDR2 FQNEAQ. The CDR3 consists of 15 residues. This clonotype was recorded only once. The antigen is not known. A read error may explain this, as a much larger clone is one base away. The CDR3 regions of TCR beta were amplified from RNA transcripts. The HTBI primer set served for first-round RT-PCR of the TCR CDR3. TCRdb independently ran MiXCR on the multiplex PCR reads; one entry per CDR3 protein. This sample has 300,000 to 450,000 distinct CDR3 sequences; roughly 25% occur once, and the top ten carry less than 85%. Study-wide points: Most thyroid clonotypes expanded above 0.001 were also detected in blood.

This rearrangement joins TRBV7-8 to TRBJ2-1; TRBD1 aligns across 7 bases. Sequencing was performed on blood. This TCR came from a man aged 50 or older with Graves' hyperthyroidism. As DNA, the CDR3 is TGTGCCAGCGGCTTGAGGGACAGCTTCTACAATGAGCAGTTCTTC. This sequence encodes CASGLRDSFYNEQFF.